These 28 T cell receptor beta chains were sequenced from one sample in a study of blood T cell repertoires in COVID-19. The repertoire was sequenced with immunoSEQ multiplex PCR; TCRdb's copy has only in-frame clones and lacks some. The sample carries approximately 180,000 clones, approximately 87% recorded once. Specimen: peripheral blood. These receptors originate from a person between 65 and 79 years old with COVID-19, enrolled during active disease.

The V and J genes are TRBV18 and TRBJ1-4, with a weak D call TRBD1 (5 bases). Trimming pared 3 bases from V and 8 bases from J, leaving 16 bases between. The CDR3 length is 15 residues. Germline V lookup: CDR1 KGHSH, CDR2 LQKENI. The CDR3 bases are TGTGCCAGCTCACCTGGCGGGACCAAAGAAGAAAAACTGTTTTTT. Translating gives CASSPGGTKEEKLFF.

The chain couples TRBV4-1 to TRBJ2-1, with D tentatively TRBD1 (5 bases). Trimming stripped 1 base from V and 6 bases from J, with 10 bases between. CDR1 is MGHRA and CDR2 is YSYEKL in the germline V gene. This CDR3 contains 14 residues. CDR3 DNA sequence: TGCGCCAGCAGCCAAGGTCCCGACAGCAATGAGCAGTTCTTC. This sequence encodes CASSQGPDSNEQFF.

The rearrangement links TRBV6-2 or TRBV6-3 to TRBJ2-7, with TRBD2 matching 8 bases. In germline, CDR1 is MNHEY, CDR2 SVGEGT. The CDR3 is 15 amino acids. V lost 6 bases, J lost 6 bases, and 13 bases stayed unmatched. The CDR3 DNA reads as TGTGCCAGCAGCCTCCTCGGGGGGGGCATTGGCGAGCAGTACTTC. Its translation is CASSLLGGGIGEQYF.

V and J are TRBV6-2 or TRBV6-3 and TRBJ2-5; a weak D match, TRBD1 (8 bases). Germline CDR1 reads MNHEY; CDR2 reads SVGEGT. With 4 bases removed from V and 5 bases from J, the gap between germline ends came to 17 bases. This CDR3 spans 15 amino acids. CDR3 DNA: TGTGCCAGCAGTTCACAGGGGGAGGGCGTGGAGACCCAGTACTTC. This encodes CASSSQGEGVETQYF.

In this sample, this clone turned up a few times. The genes are TRBV29-1 and TRBJ1-4; D uncertain. Trimming removed 0 bases from V and 7 bases from J, with 15 bases in between. The CDR3 sequence is 15 residues long. In germline, CDR1 is SQVTM, CDR2 ANQGSEA. CDR3 DNA: TGCAGCGTTGAAGATGGGCAGTACTCAGGTGAAAAACTGTTTTTT. Amino acid sequence: CSVEDGQYSGEKLFF.

CDR3 coding DNA: TGTGTCAGAAGCTTAGCGTTTCCCGGACAGGGGTTGGGCGAGCAGTACTTC. Translation gives CVRSLAFPGQGLGEQYF. The chain uses TRBV7-5 and TRBJ2-7; the table's D call TRBD1 went unverified against the DNA. TRBV7-5 is a pseudogene locus. The CDR3 contains 17 residues.

At least ten counts were recorded for this clone. The rearrangement joins TRBV6-2 or TRBV6-3 to TRBJ2-3, with 10 bases lining up with TRBD1. Germline CDR1 MNHEY, CDR2 SVGEGT. V shed 3 bases, J shed 3 bases, and the junction held 6 bases outside the gene matches. CDR3 length equals 16 residues. For the CDR3, the DNA is TGTGCCAGCAGTTATACCCCGGGACAGGGGACAGATACGCAGTATTTT. Its protein is CASSYTPGQGTDTQYF.

This sequence joins TRBV7-2 and TRBJ1-1; weak D call: TRBD1 (6 bases). The CDR3 covers 14 residues. Per germline, CDR1 SGHTA and CDR2 FQGNSA. The V end lost 0 bases, the J end lost 4 bases, and 9 bases lay between the germline ends. The CDR3 DNA sequence: TGTGCCAGCAGCTTAGCTACAGGGCCCACTGAAGCTTTCTTT. It yields the protein CASSLATGPTEAFF.

The J gene is TRBJ1-5, the V gene TRBV28; the D gene is possibly TRBD1 (5 bases). Germline-derived CDR1 and CDR2 are MDHEN and SYDVKM. The CDR3 has 16 amino acids. Trimming cost V 6 bases and J 1 base, with 16 bases left between them. The CDR3 loop is CASSWLGQGSNQPQHF. The CDR3 DNA reads as TGTGCCAGCAGCTGGCTGGGGCAGGGAAGCAATCAGCCCCAGCATTTT.

This clone was seen a single time. This chain connects TRBV7-7 to TRBJ2-7, with TRBD2 identical over 8 bases. Germline V lookup: CDR1 SSHAT, CDR2 FNYEAQ (reference sequence). This CDR3 comprises 14 residues. With V trimmed by 5 bases and J by 6 bases, 9 bases remained unmatched. DNA of the CDR3: TGTGCCAGCAGCATTTTAGCGGGAAAAGGCGAGCAGTACTTC. Its protein is CASSILAGKGEQYF. Looking up the rest from reference TRBV7-7 and TRBJ2-7 gives the full variable domain: GAGVSQSPRYKVTKRGQDVTLRCDPISSHATLYWYQQALGQGPEFLTYFNYEAQPDKSGLPSDRFSAERPEGSISTLTIQRTEQRDSAMYRCASSILAGKGEQYFGPGTRLTVT.

The chain has TRBV7-9 and TRBJ2-7, with D possibly TRBD1 on 5 matching bases. The CDR3 contains 15 residues. The V end was cut by 4 bases, the J end by 4 bases, with 17 bases between. Germline CDR1 is SEHNR and CDR2 is FQNEAQ (reference sequence). The CDR3 region has the DNA TGTGCCAGCAGCTCCCCGGATGACAGTGTTTACGAGCAGTACTTC. Residues: CASSSPDDSVYEQYF.

This clone was seen a few times. The chain is built from TRBV6-6 and TRBJ2-7; unclear D gene. The CDR3 extends over 11 amino acids. Trimming removed 5 bases from V and 3 bases from J, with 5 bases in between. CDR1 MNHNY and CDR2 SVGAGI come from the germline V gene (reference sequence). CDR3 sequence (DNA): TGTGCCAGCAGTCCCTTCTACGAGCAGTACTTC. This translates into CASSPFYEQYF.

The rearrangement uses TRBV3-1 (or the pseudogene TRBV3-2) and TRBJ2-1, with 9 nucleotides matching TRBD2. Germline V gives CDR1 LGHDT, CDR2 YNNKEL (reference sequence). This CDR3 spans 18 amino acids. Germline trimming cut 2 bases from V and 4 bases from J; bases unmatched to any gene: 12. The CDR3 sequence: CASSQSVVSGRYYNEQFF. The CDR3 DNA reads TGTGCCAGCAGCCAATCCGTGGTTAGCGGGAGATATTACAATGAGCAGTTCTTC.

The chain is built from TRBV7-3 and TRBJ2-1, with a possible D match to TRBD2 (6 bases). V lost 8 bases and J 0 bases, leaving 17 bases between the germline ends. The CDR3 has 16 amino acids. CDR1 SGHTA and CDR2 FQGTGA come from the germline V gene. For the CDR3, the DNA is TGTGCCAGCTGGACTACTGAGTTGAGCTCCTACAATGAGCAGTTCTTC. As protein: CASWTTELSSYNEQFF.

The chain is built from TRBV5-6 and TRBJ2-1, with TRBD2 identical over 12 bases. Germline V gene data show CDR1 as SGHDT and CDR2 as YYEEEE. The CDR3 has 19 amino acids. Trimming removed 4 bases from V and 2 bases from J; junction bases left unmatched: 13. CDR3 amino acids: CASSVGLAGNKDAYNEQFF. The DNA for the CDR3 is TGTGCCAGCAGCGTCGGACTAGCGGGAAACAAAGATGCCTACAATGAGCAGTTCTTC.

This clone occurred once. The V gene is TRBV6-6, the J gene TRBJ1-1; D is perhaps TRBD1 (6 bases). V dropped 6 bases and J dropped 5 bases, with 22 bases sitting between them. CDR1 and CDR2 (germline): MNHNY, SVGAGI (reference sequence). The length of the CDR3 is 16 residues. CDR3 amino acids: CASSDPGGGQRTEAFF. As DNA, the CDR3 is TGTGCCAGCAGCGACCCCGGCGGGGGCCAGCGGACTGAAGCTTTCTTT.

The genes are TRBV3-1 (or the pseudogene TRBV3-2) and TRBJ1-4, with D possibly TRBD1 on 6 matching bases. Looked up from germline, CDR1 is LGHDT and CDR2 is YNNKEL (reference sequence). The CDR3 runs 17 residues. Trimming left V 4 bases short and J 2 bases short, with 17 bases between. CDR3 bases: TGTGCCAGCAGCCGTAAAGGCACAGGGATTACTAATGAAAAACTGTTTTTT. Its translation is CASSRKGTGITNEKLFF.

The chain has TRBV19 and TRBJ1-1; D uncertain. The germline V gene has CDR1 LNHDA and CDR2 SQIVND (reference sequence). The V end lost 8 bases, the J end lost 2 bases, and 6 bases lay between the germline ends. The CDR3 sequence is 11 residues long. CDR3 nucleotide sequence: TGTGCCAGTGCAGGAAACACTGAAGCTTTCTTT. Translated: CASAGNTEAFF.

This clone turned up a few times. J is TRBJ2-7 and V is TRBV5-6; D uncertain. V was cut by 4 bases and J by 5 bases, with 16 bases left in between. The CDR3 has 14 amino acids. The germline gives CDR1 SGHDT, CDR2 YYEEEE. CDR3 nucleotide sequence: TGTGCCAGCAGCCCCAGGCCCTCGGCCCACGAGCAGTACTTC. It translates to CASSPRPSAHEQYF.

The rearrangement uses TRBV4-2 and TRBJ2-2; the match to TRBD2 covers 11 bases. The CDR3 runs to 13 residues. The ends lost 9 bases at V and 5 bases at J; junction bases unmatched: 2. Germline V gives CDR1 LGHNA, CDR2 YNFKEQ. CDR3 DNA: TGTGCCAGTCGGACTAGCGGGACCGGGGAGCTGTTTTTT. Translation: CASRTSGTGELFF.

The chain has TRBV7-3 and TRBJ2-1; no clear D. Between the trimmed V and J ends, which lost 1 base and 9 bases, there was a span of 10 bases. The CDR3 totals 13 residues. Per germline, CDR1 SGHTA and CDR2 FQGTGA. The CDR3 sequence: CASSLIPSGEQFF. The CDR3 DNA sequence: TGTGCCAGCAGCTTAATACCGTCGGGTGAGCAGTTCTTC.

The chain has TRBV14 and TRBJ1-1, with D tentatively TRBD1 (6 bases). The germline V and J ends were trimmed by 5 bases and 3 bases, with 19 bases remaining between them. The CDR3 runs 16 residues. CDR1 and CDR2 (germline): SGHDN, FVKESK. The DNA of the CDR3 is TGTGCCAGCAGCATGTGGGGGAGCGGGGGCCACACTGAAGCTTTCTTT. It translates to CASSMWGSGGHTEAFF.

This chain joins TRBV5-1 and TRBJ2-1; 12 bases align to TRBD2. V was clipped by 4 bases and J by 4 bases; unmatched bases: 6. The V gene's germline CDR1 is SGHRS and CDR2 YFSETQ. The CDR3 has 16 amino acids. CDR3 amino acids: CASSATSGGIYNEQFF. The CDR3 nucleotides read TGCGCCAGCAGCGCCACTAGCGGGGGGATATACAATGAGCAGTTCTTC.

The V call is TRBV5-6, the J call TRBJ2-7, with 8 nucleotides matching TRBD2. V shed 4 bases, J shed 9 bases, and the junction held 3 bases outside the gene matches. CDR1 is SGHDT and CDR2 is YYEEEE in the germline V gene. The CDR3 is 11 residues long. This CDR3 is CASSRGGGQYF. CDR3 nucleotides: TGTGCCAGCAGCCGGGGGGGCGGGCAGTACTTC.

The V call is TRBV28, the J call TRBJ1-3; no clear D. Germline lookup yields CDR1 MDHEN and CDR2 SYDVKM. V lost 3 bases to trimming and J lost 1 base, with 19 bases between them. The CDR3 is 18 residues long. The CDR3, as DNA: TGTGCCAGCAGTTTTATCGTGGGTACAAGAGGTTCTGGAAACACCATATATTTT. Translated, it gives CASSFIVGTRGSGNTIYF.

This chain joins TRBV5-1 and TRBJ2-4; tentative D call: TRBD2 (5 bases). Germline V gene lookup returns CDR1 SGHRS and CDR2 YFSETQ. V shed 4 bases and J shed 5 bases, with 16 bases lying between them. The CDR3 sequence is 15 residues long. In DNA form, the CDR3 reads TGCGCCAGCAGCCAACCGGGATTGTACCAAAACATTCAGTACTTC. Translated, it gives CASSQPGLYQNIQYF.

The CDR3 DNA reads TGTGCCAGCAGCGTAGGGCCGGGGGACGAGCAGTACTTC. It yields the protein CASSVGPGDEQYF. The chain uses TRBV9 and TRBJ2-7, with D perhaps matching TRBD2 (6 bases). V lost 0 bases and J 5 bases, leaving 9 bases between the germline ends. The germline gives CDR1 SGDLS, CDR2 YYNGEE. CDR3 length: 13 amino acids.

This chain connects TRBV2 to TRBJ2-1; 13 bases agree with TRBD2. From germline, CDR1 is SNHLY and CDR2 FYNNEI. The CDR3 has 20 amino acids. J lost 0 bases, V lost 6 bases, and 14 bases had no gene match. CDR3 sequence (DNA): TGTGCCAGCAGCACCCCTAGGACTAGCGGGAGTTTCGGCTCCTACAATGAGCAGTTCTTC. Its translation is CASSTPRTSGSFGSYNEQFF.